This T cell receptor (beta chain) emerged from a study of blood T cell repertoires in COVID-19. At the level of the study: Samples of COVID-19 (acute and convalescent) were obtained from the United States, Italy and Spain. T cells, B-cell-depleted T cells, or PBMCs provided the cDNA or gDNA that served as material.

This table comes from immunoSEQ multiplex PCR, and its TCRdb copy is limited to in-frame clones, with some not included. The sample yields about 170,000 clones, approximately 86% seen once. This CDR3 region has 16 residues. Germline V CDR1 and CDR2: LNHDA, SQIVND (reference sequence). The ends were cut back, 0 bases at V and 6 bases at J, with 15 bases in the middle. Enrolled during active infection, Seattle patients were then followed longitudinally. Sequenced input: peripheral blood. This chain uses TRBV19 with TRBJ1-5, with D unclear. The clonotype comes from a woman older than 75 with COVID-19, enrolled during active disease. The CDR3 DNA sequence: TGTGCCAGTAGTATAGAGACGCTCGGGGATAGTCAGCCCCAGCATTTT. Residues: CASSIETLGDSQPQHF.